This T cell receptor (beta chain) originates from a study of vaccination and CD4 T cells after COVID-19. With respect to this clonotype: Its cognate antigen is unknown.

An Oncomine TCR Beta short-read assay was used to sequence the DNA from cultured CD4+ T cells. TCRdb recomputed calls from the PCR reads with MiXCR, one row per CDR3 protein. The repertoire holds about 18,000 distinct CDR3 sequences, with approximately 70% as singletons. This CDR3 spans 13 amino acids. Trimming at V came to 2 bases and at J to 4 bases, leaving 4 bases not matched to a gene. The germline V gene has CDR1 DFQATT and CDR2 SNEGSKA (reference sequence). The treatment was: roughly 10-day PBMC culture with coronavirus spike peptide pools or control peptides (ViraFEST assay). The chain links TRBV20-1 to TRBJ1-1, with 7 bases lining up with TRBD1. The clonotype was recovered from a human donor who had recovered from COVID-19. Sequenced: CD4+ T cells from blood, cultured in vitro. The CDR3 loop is CSARWQGVTEAFF. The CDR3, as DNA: TGCAGTGCTAGATGGCAGGGGGTCACTGAAGCTTTCTTT.